The clone carrying this T cell receptor (beta chain) was seen a handful of times. What it binds is not known. The isolated RNA, all of it, was reverse transcribed, so expressed TCRB transcripts were what got sequenced. Here immunoSEQ multiplex PCR was the method, and the copy in TCRdb shows in-frame clones only, minus some. The table has almost 250,000 clones, 11% to 15% seen once. This record comes from a study of beta chain features in type 1 diabetes. A sort by CD45RO/CCR7/CD25/CD127/CD95/CD27 yielded CD4+ naive, central memory, regulatory and stem cell-like memory cells. The CDR3 contains 15 residues. Per the germline V gene, CDR1 is MNHEY and CDR2 is SVGAGI. Study results and caveats: TCRB rearrangement may or may not be influenced by HLA type; here this remained unresolved. Shortening of TCRB CDR3s, moderate but significant, appeared in all four CD4+ subsets of Type 1 diabetes patients.

The rearrangement links TRBV6-5 to TRBJ2-5; the match to TRBD2 covers 13 bases. The end of the DNA is better explained by TRBJ2-7, so the J call may be wrong. The TCR was taken from a woman between 35 and 50 years old in good health. The sample comprised naive CD4+ T cells from blood. The CDR3 DNA sequence: TGTGCCAGCAGCAAGACTAGCGGGAGGTCCTACGAGCAGTACTTC. It is translated as CASSKTSGRSYEQYF.